Listed below are T cell receptor beta chains from one sample, sequenced in a study of CD8+CD57+ T cells in acquired aplastic anemia. MiXCR, applied by TCRdb to the reads, yields one record per CDR3 protein. The table includes a few hundred thousand distinct CDR3 sequences, roughly 53% detected once. What was sequenced was sorted CD4+, CD8+, or CD8+CD57+ T cells (not recorded which) from PBMCs. These receptors came from a human donor with aplastic anemia. CDR3s include the opening cysteine and the closing phenylalanine or tryptophan. D genes are given only for firm matches. A clone size is listed for some rows: how often the clone was seen (once, few, many), or a class if it is expanded.

V gene	D gene	J gene	clone size	CDR3 protein	CDR3 DNA
TRBV20-1	-	TRBJ1-1	many	CSARDRFAGGEEAFF	TGCAGTGCTAGAGATCGGTTTGCCGGGGGCGAGGAAGCTTTCTTT
TRBV7-3	-	TRBJ2-7	-	CASSLKGGEVRDVQCF	TGTGCCAGCAGCTTAAAGGGTGGCGAGGTGCGGGACGTGCAGTGCTTC
TRBV20-1	TRBD2	TRBJ2-7	-	CSARLAGGPGEQYF	TGCAGTGCAAGACTAGCGGGAGGGCCAGGCGAGCAGTACTTC
TRBV27	-	TRBJ1-4	-	CASGLQENEKLFF	TGTGCCAGCGGCTTACAGGAGAATGAAAAACTGTTTTTT
TRBV7-2	-	TRBJ1-1	-	CASSLAGAGNTEAFF	TGTGCCAGCAGCTTAGCGGGCGCGGGGAACACTGAAGCTTTCTTT
TRBV10-3	TRBD1	TRBJ1-5	-	CAISTSDRDQPQHF	TGTGCCATCAGTACCTCGGACAGGGATCAGCCCCAGCATTTT
TRBV7-2	TRBD2	TRBJ2-1	-	CASSLTSGRANEQFF	TGTGCCAGCAGCTTAACTAGCGGGAGGGCCAATGAGCAGTTCTTC
TRBV11-2	-	TRBJ2-7	-	CASSQDGQSYAQYF	TGTGCCAGCAGCCAAGATGGCCAGTCCTACGCGCAGTACTTC
TRBV7-9	TRBD1	TRBJ2-7	-	CASSSPGQGDYEQYF	TGTGCCAGCAGCTCCCCGGGACAGGGGGATTACGAGCAGTACTTC
TRBV7-8	-	TRBJ1-1	-	CASSLGDRGTKAFF	TGTGCCAGCAGCTTAGGGGATAGGGGAACTAAAGCTTTCTTT
TRBV7-3	-	TRBJ2-4	-	CASSTGGGDIQYF	TGTGCCAGCAGCACAGGGGGGGGTGACATTCAGTACTTC
TRBV5-4	-	TRBJ2-7	-	CASSFGPHYEQYF	TGTGCCAGCAGCTTTGGGCCGCACTACGAGCAGTACTTC
TRBV5-1	-	TRBJ2-2	-	CASSLALAPPEWELFF	TGCGCCAGCAGCTTGGCTTTGGCACCCCCGGAGTGGGAGCTGTTTTTT